The 25 T cell receptor beta chains below all came from one sample that was sequenced in a study of blood T cell repertoires in COVID-19. The table came from immunoSEQ multiplex PCR; TCRdb's copy has only in-frame clones and leaves some out. The table includes some 150,000 clones, about 90% detected once. The specimen sequenced was peripheral blood. The receptor set was obtained from a man aged 50-60 years who had recovered from COVID-19.

The chain has TRBV5-6 and TRBJ1-4; D is possibly TRBD1 (5 bases). This CDR3 has 17 amino acids. Deletions cut 4 bases from V and 0 bases from J, with 16 bases between. The germline V gene has CDR1 SGHDT and CDR2 YYEEEE. This chain's CDR3 is CASSPSPWGATNEKLFF. Written as DNA, the CDR3 is TGTGCCAGCAGCCCCTCCCCTTGGGGCGCAACTAATGAAAAACTGTTTTTT.

V gene TRBV27 combines with J gene TRBJ2-7, with 8 nucleotides matching TRBD1. The V segment lost 2 bases and the J segment 3 bases; nucleotides outside the gene matches: 3. Germline V gene sequence: CDR1 MNHEY, CDR2 SMNVEV (reference sequence). The CDR3 is 14 residues long. The CDR3 region has the DNA TGTGCCAGCAGTTTACGACAGGGGAACTACGAGCAGTACTTC. It is translated as CASSLRQGNYEQYF.

V gene TRBV15 combines with J gene TRBJ1-2; D not certain. The CDR3 is made up of 16 amino acids. V was pared by 0 bases and J by 1 base, with 12 bases between. From germline, CDR1 is LNHNV and CDR2 YYDKDF (reference sequence). The CDR3 DNA reads as TGTGCCACCAGCAGAGACGCTATGTTCGATAACTATGGCTACACCTTC. This sequence encodes CATSRDAMFDNYGYTF.

V is TRBV3-1 (or the pseudogene TRBV3-2) and J is TRBJ2-5, with 8 bases fitting TRBD2. The CDR3 is 16 residues long. Per germline, CDR1 LGHDT and CDR2 YNNKEL (reference sequence). Losses at the gene ends were 4 bases for V and 0 bases for J; bases not matched to a gene: 7. Here the CDR3 DNA reads TGTGCCAGCAGCCCGAGGGGCGGGGGGTACCAAGAGACCCAGTACTTC. This sequence encodes CASSPRGGGYQETQYF.

The CDR3 reads CASSAGGNQPQHF. CDR3 DNA: TGTGCCAGCAGCGCAGGGGGGAATCAGCCCCAGCATTTT. The chain carries TRBV9 and TRBJ1-5; 7 positions agree with TRBD1. The CDR3 is made up of 13 amino acids. CDR1 SGDLS and CDR2 YYNGEE come from the germline V gene. Trimming cost V 3 bases and J 4 bases; bases outside gene matches: 1.

The chain carries TRBV12-3 or TRBV12-4 and TRBJ1-1; D gene uncertain. The ends were cut back, 5 bases at V and 1 base at J, with 8 bases in the middle. The CDR3 extends over 13 amino acids. The CDR3: CASSEQRNTEAFF. The CDR3 nucleotides read TGTGCCAGCAGTGAACAGAGGAACACTGAAGCTTTCTTT.

The J gene is TRBJ1-2, the V gene TRBV27; a weak D match, TRBD1 (6 bases). The CDR3 totals 18 residues. Germline V gene sequence: CDR1 MNHEY, CDR2 SMNVEV (reference sequence). With 3 bases removed from V and 0 bases from J, the gap between germline ends came to 20 bases. CDR3 sequence: CASSFTPRGNSANYGYTF. The DNA for the CDR3 is TGTGCCAGCAGTTTCACCCCCAGGGGAAACTCGGCTAACTATGGCTACACCTTC.

The J gene is TRBJ1-2, the V gene TRBV5-5, with TRBD1 identical over 12 bases. This CDR3 region has 14 residues. CDR1 and CDR2 from the germline V gene are SGHKS and YYEKEE (reference sequence). J gave up 5 bases and V 4 bases, and 3 bases lay outside the gene matches. The CDR3 DNA is TGTGCCAGCAGCCCGGGACAGGGGGCTTATGGCTACACCTTC. This gives the protein CASSPGQGAYGYTF.

The count of this clone is one. The chain links TRBV5-1 to TRBJ1-1; D is unclear. Looked up from germline, CDR1 is SGHRS and CDR2 is YFSETQ. V was clipped by 0 bases and J by 5 bases, with 8 bases between them. The CDR3 consists of 13 residues. DNA for the CDR3: TGCGCCAGCAGCTTGGCTCGGGAAACTGAAGCTTTCTTT. Protein: CASSLARETEAFF.

The rearrangement joins TRBV27 to TRBJ2-5; TRBD2 is a possible D gene (7 bases). The CDR3 runs 14 residues. The germline V gene has CDR1 MNHEY and CDR2 SMNVEV (reference sequence). V was cut by 4 bases and J by 5 bases, with 14 bases left in between. In DNA, the CDR3 is TGTGCCAGCAGTTGGGGGGGCGCAGGGGAGACCCAGTACTTC. Translation: CASSWGGAGETQYF.

This chain links TRBV2 with TRBJ2-5; TRBD2 matches at 8 bases. The CDR3 spans 14 residues. V gave up 6 bases and J gave up 5 bases; unmatched junction bases: 8. Germline CDR1 reads SNHLY; CDR2 reads FYNNEI. CDR3 sequence: CASRVGGGEETQYF. Here the CDR3 DNA reads TGTGCCAGCAGGGTCGGGGGGGGTGAGGAGACCCAGTACTTC.

This chain uses TRBV9 with TRBJ2-7, with D perhaps matching TRBD1 (5 bases). The germline V and J ends were trimmed by 3 bases and 3 bases, with 10 bases remaining between them. CDR1 and CDR2 from the germline V gene are SGDLS and YYNGEE. The CDR3 totals 13 residues. The CDR3 nucleotides read TGTGCCAGCAGCGCCGAGACAGTCTACGAGCAGTACTTC. Translated: CASSAETVYEQYF.

V usage is TRBV4-1 and J usage is TRBJ2-5; TRBD2 agrees at 7 bases. J lost 4 bases, V lost 0 bases, and 11 bases had no gene match. The CDR3 is made up of 17 amino acids. Germline-derived CDR1 and CDR2 are MGHRA and YSYEKL. Here the CDR3 reads CASSQDLGRGSGETQYF. The DNA of the CDR3 is TGCGCCAGCAGCCAAGATCTCGGGCGGGGGTCCGGAGAGACCCAGTACTTC.

This clone was counted only a few times. The chain carries TRBV30 and TRBJ1-1, with 9 bases identical to TRBD1. J was trimmed by 7 bases and V by 5 bases; bases with no gene match: 5. Germline V gene lookup returns CDR1 GTSNPN and CDR2 SVGIG (reference sequence). The CDR3 has 12 residues. CDR3 bases: TGTGCCTGGGGGACAGGGCATTATGAAGCTTTCTTT. It is translated as CAWGTGHYEAFF.

Only one count was recorded for this clone. V is TRBV6-5 and J is TRBJ2-2; D is perhaps TRBD1 (6 bases). The germline V gene has CDR1 MNHEY and CDR2 SVGAGI. V was shortened by 4 bases and J by 6 bases, with 12 bases between the two germline ends. The CDR3 extends over 14 amino acids. The CDR3 loop reads CASSSKQGPGELFF. The CDR3 DNA reads TGTGCCAGCAGTTCTAAACAGGGTCCCGGGGAGCTGTTTTTT.

The chain combines TRBV7-8 with TRBJ2-2, with a tentative D call TRBD2 (5 bases). CDR3 length equals 14 residues. The germline V gene has CDR1 SGHVS and CDR2 FQNEAQ. Deletions cut 5 bases from V and 2 bases from J, with 9 bases between. The CDR3 region is CASSPWTNTGELFF. CDR3 bases: TGTGCCAGCAGCCCGTGGACTAACACCGGGGAGCTGTTTTTT. The full variable domain, with the rest looked up from reference TRBV7-8 and TRBJ2-2, is GAGVSQSPRYKVAKRGQDVALRCDPISGHVSLFWYQQALGQGPEFLTYFQNEAQLDKSGLPSDRFFAERPEGSVSTLKIQRTQQEDSAVYLCASSPWTNTGELFFGEGSRLTVL.

V and J are TRBV23-1 and TRBJ2-3; D may be TRBD1 (5 bases). TRBV23-1 is assigned to the ORF class and has an uncertain function. Trimming left V 0 bases short and J 4 bases short, with 14 bases between. The CDR3 consists of 16 residues. This CDR3 is CASSQSGPQRADTQYF. In DNA, the CDR3 is TGCGCCAGCAGTCAATCGGGGCCTCAGCGTGCAGATACGCAGTATTTT.

J is TRBJ2-1 and V is TRBV6-5; 13 nucleotides line up with TRBD2. CDR1 and CDR2 from the germline V gene are MNHEY and SVGAGI. With V trimmed by 4 bases and J by 8 bases, 5 bases remained unmatched. The CDR3 covers 15 residues. CDR3 sequence reads: CASSSTSGGADEQFF. The CDR3 region has the DNA TGTGCCAGCAGTTCTACTAGCGGGGGGGCCGATGAGCAGTTCTTC.

This clone was observed a few times. The chain is built from TRBV7-2 and TRBJ1-6; 7 positions match TRBD1. CDR3 length: 15 residues. The J segment lost 5 bases and the V segment lost 1 base, leaving 2 bases of the junction unmatched. Germline CDR1 reads SGHTA; CDR2 reads FQGNSA. The CDR3 DNA is TGTGCCAGCAGCTTAGATACAGGGGATAATTCACCCCTCCACTTT. It yields the protein CASSLDTGDNSPLHF.

The rearrangement uses TRBV7-8 and TRBJ2-7; D might be TRBD2 (5 bases). The germline V gene encodes CDR1 SGHVS and CDR2 FQNEAQ. The V end lost 1 base, the J end lost 4 bases, and 14 bases lay between the germline ends. The CDR3 totals 15 residues. The CDR3 is CASSLGGRGAYEQYF. The CDR3 bases are TGTGCCAGCAGCTTAGGGGGTCGGGGAGCTTACGAGCAGTACTTC.

The chain has TRBV3-1 (or the pseudogene TRBV3-2) and TRBJ1-6, with TRBD1 identical over 8 bases. The germline V gene has CDR1 LGHDT and CDR2 YNNKEL (reference sequence). The CDR3 consists of 14 residues. After removal of 4 bases from V and 5 bases from J, the junction contained 1 base not matched to a gene. CDR3 DNA: TGTGCCAGCAGCCTGGGACAGGATAATTCACCCCTCCACTTT. It translates to CASSLGQDNSPLHF.

The chain combines TRBV6-2 or TRBV6-3 with TRBJ2-7; the match to TRBD1 covers 7 bases. The CDR3 is 14 residues long. V dropped 0 bases and J dropped 6; count of bases not matched to a gene: 5. Germline assignment: CDR1 MNHEY and CDR2 SVGEGT. The CDR3 sequence is CASSYSVTGVEQYF. CDR3 bases: TGTGCCAGCAGTTACTCGGTAACAGGGGTCGAGCAGTACTTC.

The V and J genes are TRBV10-1 and TRBJ2-7, with D hard to call. Per the germline V gene, CDR1 is WNHNN and CDR2 is SYGVQD (reference sequence). Trimming removed 6 bases from V and 5 bases from J, with 8 bases in between. The CDR3 has 11 residues. The CDR3 reads CASRAINEQYF. The CDR3 nucleotides are TGCGCCAGCAGGGCCATCAACGAGCAGTACTTC.

In this sample, this clone turned up a few times. This rearrangement joins TRBV3-1 (or the pseudogene TRBV3-2) to TRBJ1-5, with unresolved D. The V gene's germline CDR1 is LGHDT and CDR2 YNNKEL (reference sequence). V lost 0 bases, J lost 0 bases, and 6 bases lay in between. The CDR3 totals 15 residues. The CDR3 DNA reads as TGTGCCAGCAGCCAAGATCTCCCTAGCAATCAGCCCCAGCATTTT. Translation gives CASSQDLPSNQPQHF.

The gene calls are TRBV9 and TRBJ2-3; 8 bases are a match to TRBD2. The V and J ends lost 2 bases and 2 bases, in that order; junction bases with no gene match: 7. CDR1 and CDR2 (germline): SGDLS, YYNGEE. This CDR3 has 16 amino acids. DNA of the CDR3: TGTGCCAGCAGCGTTTCCCTAGCGGGTGCCACAGATACGCAGTATTTT. Its protein is CASSVSLAGATDTQYF.